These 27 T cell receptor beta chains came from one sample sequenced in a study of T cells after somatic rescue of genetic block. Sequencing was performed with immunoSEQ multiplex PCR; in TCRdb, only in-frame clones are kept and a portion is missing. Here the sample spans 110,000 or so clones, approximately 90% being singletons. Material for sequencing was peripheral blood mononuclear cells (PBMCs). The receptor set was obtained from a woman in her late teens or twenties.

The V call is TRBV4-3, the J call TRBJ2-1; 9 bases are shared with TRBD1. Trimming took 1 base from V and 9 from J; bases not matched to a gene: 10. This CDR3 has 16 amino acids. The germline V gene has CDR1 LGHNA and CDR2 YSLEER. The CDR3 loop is CASSQATPDRGGEQFF. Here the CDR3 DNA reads TGCGCCAGCAGCCAAGCCACACCCGACAGGGGGGGTGAGCAGTTCTTC.

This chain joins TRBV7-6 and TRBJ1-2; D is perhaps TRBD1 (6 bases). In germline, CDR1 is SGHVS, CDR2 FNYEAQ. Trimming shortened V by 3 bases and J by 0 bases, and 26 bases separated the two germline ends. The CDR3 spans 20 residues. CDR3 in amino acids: CASSFKAGTGMLAANYGYTF. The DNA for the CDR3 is TGTGCCAGCAGCTTCAAGGCGGGCACAGGGATGCTAGCAGCTAACTATGGCTACACCTTC.

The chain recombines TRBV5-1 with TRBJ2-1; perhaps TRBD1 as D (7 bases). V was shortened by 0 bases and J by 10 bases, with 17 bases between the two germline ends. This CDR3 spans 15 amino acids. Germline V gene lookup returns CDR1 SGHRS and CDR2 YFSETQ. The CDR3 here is CASSLGSGGPGEQFF. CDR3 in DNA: TGCGCCAGCAGCTTGGGATCAGGGGGGCCGGGGGAGCAGTTCTTC.

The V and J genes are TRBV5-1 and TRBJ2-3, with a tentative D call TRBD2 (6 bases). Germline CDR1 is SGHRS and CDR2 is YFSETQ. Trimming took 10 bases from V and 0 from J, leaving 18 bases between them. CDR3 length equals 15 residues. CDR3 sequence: CAAAAVGGSTDTQYF. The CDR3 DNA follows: TGCGCCGCGGCGGCGGTGGGGGGAAGCACAGATACGCAGTATTTT.

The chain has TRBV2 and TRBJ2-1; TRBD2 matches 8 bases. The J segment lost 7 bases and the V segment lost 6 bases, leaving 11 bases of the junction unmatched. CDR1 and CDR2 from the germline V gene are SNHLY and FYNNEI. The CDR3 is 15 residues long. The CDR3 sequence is CASSQLAGGLNEQFF. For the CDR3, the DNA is TGTGCCAGCAGCCAGCTGGCGGGGGGTTTAAATGAGCAGTTCTTC.

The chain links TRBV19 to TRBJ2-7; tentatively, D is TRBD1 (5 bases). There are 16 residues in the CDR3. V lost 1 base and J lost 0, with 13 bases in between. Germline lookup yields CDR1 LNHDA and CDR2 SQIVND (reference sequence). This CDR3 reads CASSIGGGFSSYEQYF. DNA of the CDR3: TGTGCCAGTAGTATAGGGGGCGGCTTTAGCTCCTACGAGCAGTACTTC.

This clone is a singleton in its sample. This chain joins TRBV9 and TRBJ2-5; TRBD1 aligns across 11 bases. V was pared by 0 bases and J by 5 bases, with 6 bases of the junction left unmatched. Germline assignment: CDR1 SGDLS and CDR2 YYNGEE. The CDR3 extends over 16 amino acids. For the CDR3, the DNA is TGTGCCAGCAGCGTAGGGACAGGGGGCACGTGGGAGACCCAGTACTTC. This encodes CASSVGTGGTWETQYF.

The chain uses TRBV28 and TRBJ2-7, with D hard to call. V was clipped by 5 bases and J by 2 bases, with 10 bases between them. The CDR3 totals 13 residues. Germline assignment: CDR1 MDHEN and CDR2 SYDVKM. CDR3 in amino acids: CASSSAPTYEQYF. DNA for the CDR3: TGTGCCAGCAGTAGCGCACCGACCTACGAGCAGTACTTC.

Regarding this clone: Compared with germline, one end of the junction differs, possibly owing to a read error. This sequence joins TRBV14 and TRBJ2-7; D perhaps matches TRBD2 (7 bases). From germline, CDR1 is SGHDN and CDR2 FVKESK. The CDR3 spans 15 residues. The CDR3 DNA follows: TGTGCCAGCAGCCAACCTGAGGGGGGGAGGTACGTGCAGTACTTC. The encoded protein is CASSQPEGGRYVQYF. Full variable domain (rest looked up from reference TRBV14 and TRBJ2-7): EAGVTQFPSHSVIEKGQTVTLRCDPISGHDNLYWYRRVMGKEIKFLLHFVKESKQDESGMPNNRFLAERTGGTYSTLKVQPAELEDSGVYFCASSQPEGGRYVQYFGPGTRLTVT.

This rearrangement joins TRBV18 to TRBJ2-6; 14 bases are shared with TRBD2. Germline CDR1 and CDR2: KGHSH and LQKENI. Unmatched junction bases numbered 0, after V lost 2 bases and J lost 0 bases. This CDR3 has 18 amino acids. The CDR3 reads CASSPGLAGGSGANVLTF. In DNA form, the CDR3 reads TGTGCCAGCTCACCAGGACTAGCGGGGGGCTCTGGGGCCAACGTCCTGACTTTC.

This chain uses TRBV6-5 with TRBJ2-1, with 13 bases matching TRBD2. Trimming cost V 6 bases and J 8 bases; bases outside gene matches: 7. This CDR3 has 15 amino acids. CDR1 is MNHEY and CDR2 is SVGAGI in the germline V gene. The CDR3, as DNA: TGTGCCAGCAGGATAACTAGCGGGGGGGCGGATGAGCAGTTCTTC. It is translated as CASRITSGGADEQFF.

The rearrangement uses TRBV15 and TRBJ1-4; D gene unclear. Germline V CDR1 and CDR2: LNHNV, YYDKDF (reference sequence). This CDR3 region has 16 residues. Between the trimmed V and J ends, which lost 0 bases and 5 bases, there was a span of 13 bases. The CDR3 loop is CATSRDLGPANEKLFF. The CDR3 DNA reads TGTGCCACCAGCAGAGATCTAGGACCGGCGAATGAAAAACTGTTTTTT.

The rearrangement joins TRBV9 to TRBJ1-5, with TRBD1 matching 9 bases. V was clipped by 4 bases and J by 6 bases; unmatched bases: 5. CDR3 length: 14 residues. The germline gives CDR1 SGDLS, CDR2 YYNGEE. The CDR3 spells CASSFGTGSQPQHF. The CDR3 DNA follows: TGTGCCAGCAGCTTCGGGACAGGGAGTCAGCCCCAGCATTTT.

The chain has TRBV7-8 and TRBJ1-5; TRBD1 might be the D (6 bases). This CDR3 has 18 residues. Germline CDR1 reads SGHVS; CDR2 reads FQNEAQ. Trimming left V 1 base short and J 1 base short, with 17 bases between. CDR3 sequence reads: CASSLEERGATSNQPQHF. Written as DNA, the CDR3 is TGTGCCAGCAGCTTAGAAGAGCGGGGGGCGACGAGCAATCAGCCCCAGCATTTT.

The CDR3 loop reads CASSQGGIKTGVGELFF. In nucleotides, the CDR3 is TGCGCCAGCAGCCAAGGAGGGATAAAAACAGGGGTCGGGGAGCTGTTTTTT. V gene TRBV4-1 combines with J gene TRBJ2-2, with 7 bases aligning to TRBD1. V was clipped by 1 base and J by 7 bases; unmatched bases: 12. The CDR3 has 17 amino acids. CDR1 and CDR2 from the germline V gene are MGHRA and YSYEKL.

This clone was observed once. CDR3 region: CASSLAGRVANYGYTF. The CDR3 nucleotides read TGTGCCAGCAGCTTAGCGGGGCGGGTAGCTAACTATGGCTACACCTTC. V is TRBV7-9 and J is TRBJ1-2; the D gene is possibly TRBD1 (5 bases). Germline V lookup: CDR1 SEHNR, CDR2 FQNEAQ (reference sequence). With 0 bases removed from V and 0 bases from J, the gap between germline ends came to 11 bases. The CDR3 consists of 16 residues.

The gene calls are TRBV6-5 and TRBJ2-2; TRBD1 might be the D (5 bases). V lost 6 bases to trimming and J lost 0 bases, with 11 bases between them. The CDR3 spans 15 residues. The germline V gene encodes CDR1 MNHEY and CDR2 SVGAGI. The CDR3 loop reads CASRSGFANTGELFF. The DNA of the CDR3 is TGTGCCAGCAGGTCAGGGTTCGCGAACACCGGGGAGCTGTTTTTT.

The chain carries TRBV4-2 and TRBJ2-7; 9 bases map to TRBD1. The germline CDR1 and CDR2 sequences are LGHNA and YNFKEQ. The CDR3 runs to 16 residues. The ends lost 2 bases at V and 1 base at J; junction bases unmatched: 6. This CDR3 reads CASSQNTGGGSYEQYF. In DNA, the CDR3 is TGTGCCAGCAGCCAAAATACAGGGGGCGGGTCCTACGAGCAGTACTTC.

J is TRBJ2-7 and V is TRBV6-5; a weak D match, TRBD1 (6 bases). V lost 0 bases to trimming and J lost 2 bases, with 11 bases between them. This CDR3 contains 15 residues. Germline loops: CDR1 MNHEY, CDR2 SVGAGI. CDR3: CASSYSQGPAYEQYF. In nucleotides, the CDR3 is TGTGCCAGCAGTTACTCACAGGGTCCAGCCTACGAGCAGTACTTC.

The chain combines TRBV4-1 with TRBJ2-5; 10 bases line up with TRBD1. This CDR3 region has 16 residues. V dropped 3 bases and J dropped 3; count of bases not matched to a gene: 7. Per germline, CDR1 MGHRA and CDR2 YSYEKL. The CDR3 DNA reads TGCGCCAGCAGCCACGTTTGGGACAGGGGCGAAGAGACCCAGTACTTC. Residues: CASSHVWDRGEETQYF.

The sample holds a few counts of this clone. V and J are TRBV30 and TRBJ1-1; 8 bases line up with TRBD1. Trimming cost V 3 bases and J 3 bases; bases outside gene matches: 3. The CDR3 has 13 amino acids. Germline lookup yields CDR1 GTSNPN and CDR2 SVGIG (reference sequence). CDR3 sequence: CAWRGDRHTEAFF. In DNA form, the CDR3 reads TGTGCCTGGAGGGGGGACAGGCACACTGAAGCTTTCTTT.

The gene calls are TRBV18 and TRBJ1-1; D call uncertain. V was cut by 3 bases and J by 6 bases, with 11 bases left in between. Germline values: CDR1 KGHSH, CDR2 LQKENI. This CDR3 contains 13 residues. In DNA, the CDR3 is TGTGCCAGCTCACCCTTTAGACAACCTGAAGCTTTCTTT. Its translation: CASSPFRQPEAFF. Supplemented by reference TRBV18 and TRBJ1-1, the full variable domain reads NAGVMQNPRHLVRRRGQEARLRCSPMKGHSHVYWYRQLPEEGLKFMVYLQKENIIDESGMPKERFSAEFPKEGPSILRIQQVVRGDSAAYFCASSPFRQPEAFFGQGTRLTVV.

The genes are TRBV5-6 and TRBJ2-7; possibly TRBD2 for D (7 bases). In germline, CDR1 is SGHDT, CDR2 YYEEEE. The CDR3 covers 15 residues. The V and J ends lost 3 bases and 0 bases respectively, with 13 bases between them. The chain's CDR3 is CASSWGGSSSYEQYF. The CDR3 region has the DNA TGTGCCAGCAGCTGGGGGGGCTCAAGCTCCTACGAGCAGTACTTC.

The CDR3 DNA follows: TGTGCCAGCAACCCGTGGGGGGGCAATGAGCAGTTCTTC. Translation: CASNPWGGNEQFF. This chain uses TRBV7-2 with TRBJ2-1; 7 bases are shared with TRBD2. The CDR3 is made up of 13 amino acids. Germline lookup yields CDR1 SGHTA and CDR2 FQGNSA. With V trimmed by 7 bases and J by 6 bases, 6 bases remained unmatched.

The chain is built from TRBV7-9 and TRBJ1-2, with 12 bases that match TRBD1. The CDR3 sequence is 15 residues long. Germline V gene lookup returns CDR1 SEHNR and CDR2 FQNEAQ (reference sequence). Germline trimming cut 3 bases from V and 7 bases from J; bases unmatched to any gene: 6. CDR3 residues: CASSFFGTGGFGYTF. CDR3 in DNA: TGTGCCAGCAGCTTCTTCGGGACAGGGGGCTTTGGCTACACCTTC.

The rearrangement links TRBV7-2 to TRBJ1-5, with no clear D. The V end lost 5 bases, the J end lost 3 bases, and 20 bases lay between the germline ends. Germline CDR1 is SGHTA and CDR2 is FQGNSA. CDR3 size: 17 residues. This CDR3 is CASSHAQFRRANQPQHF. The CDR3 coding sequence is TGTGCCAGCAGCCACGCACAGTTCCGGAGAGCCAATCAGCCCCAGCATTTT.

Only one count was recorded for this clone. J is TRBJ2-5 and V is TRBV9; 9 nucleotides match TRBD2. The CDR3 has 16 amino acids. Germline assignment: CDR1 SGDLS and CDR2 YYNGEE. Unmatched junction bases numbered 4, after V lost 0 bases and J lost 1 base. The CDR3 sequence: CASSVGPSGVQETQYF. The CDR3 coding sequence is TGTGCCAGCAGCGTAGGGCCTAGCGGGGTCCAAGAGACCCAGTACTTC.